The next 20 T cell receptor beta chains were all read from a single sample in a study of regulatory T cells in long-lasting Graves disease. In building TCR beta libraries, iRepertoire HTBI primers were used together with Arm-PCR of CDR3 regions. TCRdb called the multiplex PCR reads again in MiXCR, with one record for every CDR3 protein. The sample consists of more than 650,000 distinct CDR3 sequences, 30% of them appearing once. Time point defined: persistent/refractory GD, antithyroid drugs over 5 years with positive TRAb. The TCR library was made from RNA extracted from PBMCs. The sequences come from peripheral blood mononuclear cells (PBMCs), collected when the disease was refractory, from a patient treated with antithyroid drugs. The receptors were sampled from a female donor with Graves disease.

The chain employs TRBV11-2 and TRBJ1-1, with D possibly matching TRBD1 (6 bases). CDR1 is SGHAT, CDR2 FQNNGV, per germline. This CDR3 is 15 amino acids long. Deletions cut 3 bases from V and 0 bases from J, with 11 bases between. CDR3 in DNA: TGTGCCAGCAGCTTGGGGACAAACATGAACACTGAAGCTTTCTTT. As protein: CASSLGTNMNTEAFF.

This clonotype was recorded a few times. The gene calls are TRBV24-1 and TRBJ1-1; D is possibly TRBD1 (5 bases). The CDR3 consists of 13 residues. In germline, CDR1 is KGHDR, CDR2 SFDVKD. Trimming pared 8 bases from V and 5 bases from J, leaving 14 bases between. CDR3 protein: CATKEGGATEAFF. The CDR3 DNA reads TGTGCCACCAAAGAGGGAGGGGCTACTGAAGCTTTCTTT.

The gene calls are TRBV20-1 and TRBJ1-1; D is possibly TRBD1 (5 bases). This CDR3 comprises 16 residues. Trimming removed 0 bases at V and 0 bases at J, with 14 bases between. CDR1 and CDR2 from the germline V gene are DFQATT and SNEGSKA (reference sequence). CDR3 DNA sequence: TGCAGTGCTAGAGATAACAGGCGGGACGTGAACACTGAAGCTTTCTTT. Its translation is CSARDNRRDVNTEAFF.

This clonotype was observed a handful of times. The chain has TRBV3-1 and TRBJ2-2; D perhaps matches TRBD2 (6 bases). Trimming shortened V by 1 base and J by 6 bases, and 9 bases separated the two germline ends. This CDR3 is 14 amino acids long. Germline values: CDR1 LGHDT, CDR2 YNNKEL (reference sequence). DNA of the CDR3: TGTGCCAGCAGCCAAGTCTCGGGGGCCGGGGAGCTGTTTTTT. This encodes CASSQVSGAGELFF. Full variable domain (rest looked up from reference TRBV3-1 and TRBJ2-2): DTAVSQTPKYLVTQMGNDKSIKCEQNLGHDTMYWYKQDSKKFLKIMFSYNNKELIINETVPNRFSPKSPDKAHLNLHINSLELGDSAVYFCASSQVSGAGELFFGEGSRLTVL.

The chain employs TRBV29-1 and TRBJ1-1; the D is unclear. Germline V CDR1 and CDR2: SQVTM, ANQGSEA. The V gene lost 1 base and the J gene lost 11 bases, with 20 bases spanning the gap. The CDR3 length is 14 residues. The CDR3 DNA follows: TGCAGCGTTGAAGGGGTCGGTTTCCCCAGGCGGGCTTTCTTT. It specifies CSVEGVGFPRRAFF.

CDR3 region: CASSPGGDSDQPQHF. As DNA, the CDR3 is TGTGCCAGCAGTCCCGGGGGAGATTCCGATCAGCCCCAGCATTTT. The genes are TRBV12-3 or TRBV12-4 and TRBJ1-5; weak D call: TRBD1 (5 bases). Trimming took 5 bases from V and 5 from J, leaving 16 bases between them. CDR3 size: 15 residues.

The chain uses TRBV4-1 and TRBJ1-4, with 8 bases matching TRBD1. The CDR3 covers 13 residues. Germline V lookup: CDR1 MGHRA, CDR2 YSYEKL. J lost 8 bases, V lost 7 bases, and 6 bases had no gene match. The CDR3 sequence is CASMQGAGEKLFF. DNA for the CDR3: TGCGCCAGCATGCAGGGGGCGGGGGAAAAACTGTTTTTT.

The chain recombines TRBV5-1 with TRBJ1-5, with a possible D match to TRBD1 (5 bases). Germline loops: CDR1 SGHRS, CDR2 YFSETQ. The CDR3 spans 15 residues. Trimming removed 4 bases from V and 3 bases from J, with 14 bases in between. CDR3 DNA: TGCGCCAGCAGCGCAACGACAGCAACCAATCAGCCCCAGCATTTT. Amino acid sequence: CASSATTATNQPQHF.

The rearrangement joins TRBV5-4 to TRBJ1-2; D is uncertain. The CDR3 length is 12 residues. CDR1 and CDR2 from the germline V gene are SGHNT and YYREEE (reference sequence). V lost 2 bases and J 4 bases, leaving 6 bases between the germline ends. The CDR3 nucleotides are TGTGCCAGCAGCTTCGTGAGCTATGGCTACACCTTC. Amino acid sequence: CASSFVSYGYTF.

This clonotype was seen many times. The chain carries TRBV2 and TRBJ2-7; tentatively, D is TRBD1 (6 bases). This CDR3 region has 12 residues. Trimming stripped 7 bases from V and 3 bases from J, with 10 bases between. The germline V gene has CDR1 SNHLY and CDR2 FYNNEI. The CDR3 DNA reads as TGTGCCAGCAAATCGACAGGCTACGAGCAGTACTTC. It codes for CASKSTGYEQYF.

The rearrangement links TRBV7-9 to TRBJ2-2; D may be TRBD2 (6 bases). Germline V gives CDR1 SEHNR, CDR2 FQNEAQ (reference sequence). The V gene lost 3 bases and the J gene lost 5 bases, with 13 bases spanning the gap. The CDR3 spans 15 residues. The CDR3 sequence is CASSFGGILTGELFF. CDR3 bases: TGTGCCAGCAGCTTCGGCGGGATACTTACCGGGGAGCTGTTTTTT.

This clonotype was picked up many times. V usage is TRBV11-1 and J usage is TRBJ2-7; 7 nucleotides match TRBD2. Germline lookup yields CDR1 SGHAT and CDR2 FQDESV (reference sequence). V gave up 0 bases and J gave up 0 bases; unmatched junction bases: 2. CDR3 length: 15 amino acids. This CDR3 reads CASSLAGGNSYEQYF. The CDR3 DNA reads TGTGCCAGCAGCTTAGCGGGAGGGAACTCCTACGAGCAGTACTTC.

The chain carries TRBV6-5 and TRBJ2-1, with 7 bases fitting TRBD2. The CDR3 covers 12 residues. V lost 4 bases and J lost 15; bases outside the gene matches: 9. CDR1 is MNHEY, CDR2 SVGAGI, per germline. The CDR3 sequence is CASSFKSGTPFF. CDR3 coding DNA: TGTGCCAGCAGTTTCAAGAGCGGGACCCCGTTCTTC.

CDR3 in amino acids: CASSPGGAGFTYEQYF. The CDR3 nucleotides read TGTGCCAGCAGCCCCGGTGGAGCGGGCTTCACCTACGAGCAGTACTTC. The rearrangement links TRBV11-2 to TRBJ2-7; TRBD2 might be the D (6 bases). V was pared by 5 bases and J by 2 bases, with 19 bases between. There are 16 residues in the CDR3. Per germline, CDR1 SGHAT and CDR2 FQNNGV.

V and J are TRBV5-1 and TRBJ2-2, with 7 nucleotides matching TRBD2. This CDR3 comprises 17 residues. Germline V gene data show CDR1 as SGHRS and CDR2 as YFSETQ. V lost 1 base, J lost 1 base, and 7 bases stayed unmatched. The CDR3: CASSLNVGGGNTGELFF. CDR3 bases: TGCGCCAGCAGCTTGAATGTCGGCGGGGGGAACACCGGGGAGCTGTTTTTT. The full variable domain, completed using reference TRBV5-1 and TRBJ2-2, is KAGVTQTPRYLIKTRGQQVTLSCSPISGHRSVSWYQQTPGQGLQFLFEYFSETQRNKGNFPGRFSGRQFSNSRSEMNVSTLELGDSALYLCASSLNVGGGNTGELFFGEGSRLTVL.

The DNA for the CDR3 is TGTGCCAGCAGCCCCCCGGGACCGAGTAATTCACCCCTCCACTTT. Protein product: CASSPPGPSNSPLHF. This chain uses TRBV3-1 with TRBJ1-6, with D possibly TRBD1 on 5 matching bases. Trimming cost V 4 bases and J 6 bases, with 13 bases left between them. This CDR3 is built from 15 residues. Germline V lookup: CDR1 LGHDT, CDR2 YNNKEL (reference sequence).

The gene calls are TRBV10-2 and TRBJ2-7; 7 bases map to TRBD2. Losses at the gene ends were 8 bases for V and 2 bases for J; bases not matched to a gene: 9. The germline V gene encodes CDR1 WSHSY and CDR2 SAAADI. CDR3 size: 14 residues. CDR3 protein: CASGKLASAYEQYF. CDR3 bases: TGCGCCAGCGGTAAACTAGCGTCCGCCTACGAGCAGTACTTC.

This clonotype has a count of ten or more. The V call is TRBV6-1, the J call TRBJ2-5; tentatively, D is TRBD1 or TRBD2 (5 bases each). The CDR3 extends over 13 amino acids. Germline-derived CDR1 and CDR2 are MNHNS and SASEGT. Deletions cut 6 bases from V and 4 bases from J, with 12 bases between. The CDR3 spells CASRGPGGETQYF. The CDR3 DNA sequence: TGTGCCAGCAGGGGGCCTGGGGGAGAGACCCAGTACTTC.

This rearrangement joins TRBV4-1 to TRBJ2-5; D may be TRBD2 (6 bases). Trimming shortened V by 1 base and J by 4 bases, and 13 bases separated the two germline ends. This CDR3 is 15 amino acids long. Germline V lookup: CDR1 MGHRA, CDR2 YSYEKL. CDR3 in amino acids: CASSQADGGGETQYF. The CDR3 DNA follows: TGCGCCAGCAGCCAAGCGGACGGGGGTGGAGAGACCCAGTACTTC.

On this clonotype itself: Since no conserved phenylalanine or tryptophan closes the CDR3, a read error is the likely cause. This rearrangement joins TRBV29-1 to TRBJ2-5; D unresolved. CDR1 is SQVTM, CDR2 ANQGSEA, per germline. Trimming took 4 bases from V and 2 from J, leaving 14 bases between them. This CDR3 contains 14 residues. CDR3 in DNA: TGCAGCGTTGGTCTGCCGGGCCTTCAAGAGACCCAGTACCTC. It codes for CSVGLPGLQETQYL.